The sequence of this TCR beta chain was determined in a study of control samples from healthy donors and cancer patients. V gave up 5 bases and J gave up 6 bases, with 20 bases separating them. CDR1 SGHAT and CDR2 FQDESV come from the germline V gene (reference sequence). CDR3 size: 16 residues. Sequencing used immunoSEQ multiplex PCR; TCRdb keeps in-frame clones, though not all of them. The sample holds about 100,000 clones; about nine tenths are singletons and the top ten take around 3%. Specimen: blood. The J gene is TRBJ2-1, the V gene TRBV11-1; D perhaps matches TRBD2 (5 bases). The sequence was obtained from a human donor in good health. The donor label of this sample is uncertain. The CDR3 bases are TGTGCCAGCAGCCCCCGGGGTTCAGGAAAAGCCAATGAGCAGTTCTTC. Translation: CASSPRGSGKANEQFF.